What follows are 11 T cell receptor beta chains derived from one specimen sequenced in a study of graft-versus-host responses after intestinal transplantation. Clones were read by immunoSEQ multiplex PCR, and TCRdb kept only the in-frame ones, dropping some. The table records about 94,000 clones, about 91% of them present only once. Their antigens are not known. The sample was unstimulated CD8+ T cells sorted from spleen or lymph node cells, taken before intestinal transplant. Receptors originate from a human donor who received an intestinal transplant.

The rearrangement links TRBV28 to TRBJ2-7, with 9 bases aligning to TRBD1. The germline CDR1 and CDR2 sequences are MDHEN and SYDVKM. CDR3 length equals 15 residues. V lost 4 bases, J lost 4 bases, and 8 bases stayed unmatched. CDR3 sequence (DNA): TGTGCCAGCAGTTCCCCACCGGACAGGGGTTACGAGCAGTACTTC. Its translation: CASSSPPDRGYEQYF.

The chain uses TRBV27 and TRBJ2-7, with D perhaps TRBD1 (6 bases). The CDR3 runs 14 residues. The germline V and J ends were trimmed by 6 bases and 2 bases, with 14 bases remaining between them. Germline-derived CDR1 and CDR2 are MNHEY and SMNVEV (reference sequence). The CDR3 sequence: CASSPTGRAYEQYF. The CDR3 nucleotides read TGTGCCAGCAGCCCGACAGGCCGGGCCTACGAGCAGTACTTC.

The chain links TRBV28 to TRBJ2-1; 13 nucleotides agree with TRBD2. Looked up from germline, CDR1 is MDHEN and CDR2 is SYDVKM. V lost 6 bases and J lost 10; bases outside the gene matches: 6. The CDR3 consists of 14 residues. The DNA of the CDR3 is TGTGCCAGCAGCCTAACTAGCGGGAGGGACGAGCAGTTCTTC. Protein product: CASSLTSGRDEQFF.

This chain joins TRBV5-6 and TRBJ1-1; 10 bases align to TRBD1. The V gene end was trimmed by 2 bases and the J gene end by 11 bases; junction bases not matched to a gene: 9. From germline, CDR1 is SGHDT and CDR2 YYEEEE. The CDR3 covers 14 residues. CDR3 sequence (DNA): TGTGCCAGCAGCTTAGGACAGGGGGTCCCGAGGGCTTTCTTT. It codes for CASSLGQGVPRAFF.

V is TRBV5-6 and J is TRBJ2-5; 9 positions match TRBD1. The CDR3 loop spans 15 amino acids. In germline, CDR1 is SGHDT, CDR2 YYEEEE. The trim removed 4 bases at V and 5 bases at J, leaving 9 bases unmatched. CDR3 loop: CASSPQGAVVETQYF. CDR3 DNA: TGTGCCAGCAGCCCACAGGGGGCGGTTGTGGAGACCCAGTACTTC.

The chain joins TRBV29-1 to TRBJ2-7; 8 nucleotides align to TRBD1. After removal of 5 bases from V and 4 bases from J, the junction contained 10 bases not matched to a gene. The CDR3 spans 14 residues. The germline CDR1 and CDR2 sequences are SQVTM and ANQGSEA. The CDR3 DNA is TGCAGCGTTCCCGGACAGGGAGGATTGTACGAGCAGTACTTC. Its protein is CSVPGQGGLYEQYF.

This clone has only one observation. V and J are TRBV19 and TRBJ2-7; 8 bases line up with TRBD1. The germline gives CDR1 LNHDA, CDR2 SQIVND (reference sequence). The trim removed 3 bases at V and 3 bases at J, leaving 7 bases unmatched. The CDR3 contains 15 residues. The CDR3 here is CASSIGTGLFYEQYF. The CDR3 bases are TGTGCCAGTAGTATCGGGACAGGCCTTTTCTACGAGCAGTACTTC. The full variable domain, in which reference TRBV19 and TRBJ2-7 provide the parts outside the CDR3, is DGGITQSPKYLFRKEGQNVTLSCEQNLNHDAMYWYRQDPGQGLRLIYYSQIVNDFQKGDIAEGYSVSREKKESFPLTVTSAQKNPTAFYLCASSIGTGLFYEQYFGPGTRLTVT.

The V call is TRBV30, the J call TRBJ2-7; D may be TRBD2 (5 bases). Per germline, CDR1 GTSNPN and CDR2 SVGIG (reference sequence). V was trimmed by 0 bases and J by 7 bases, leaving 10 bases between them. The CDR3 sequence is 12 residues long. CDR3 coding DNA: TGTGCCTGGAGTGTACTCGGGGAGGAGCAGTACTTC. It specifies CAWSVLGEEQYF.

This rearrangement joins TRBV30 to TRBJ1-4; D not resolved. Deletions cut 0 bases from V and 8 bases from J, with 13 bases between. From germline, CDR1 is GTSNPN and CDR2 SVGIG (reference sequence). The CDR3 sequence is 14 residues long. CDR3 residues: CAWSVPGLGEKLFF. CDR3 sequence (DNA): TGTGCCTGGAGTGTACCGGGGTTGGGGGAAAAACTGTTTTTT. Drawing the rest from reference TRBV30 and TRBJ1-4, the complete variable domain is SQTIHQWPATLVQPVGSPLSLECTVEGTSNPNLYWYRQAAGRGLQLLFYSVGIGQISSEVPQNLSASRPQDRQFILSSKKLLLSDSGFYLCAWSVPGLGEKLFFGSGTQLSVL.

The rearrangement links TRBV27 to TRBJ2-3; a possible D gene is TRBD2 (5 bases). Trimming removed 2 bases from V and 1 base from J, with 10 bases in between. This CDR3 spans 15 amino acids. CDR1 and CDR2 (germline): MNHEY, SMNVEV (reference sequence). CDR3 in amino acids: CASSLTSRGTDTQYF. The CDR3 DNA reads TGTGCCAGCAGTTTAACTAGTCGTGGCACAGATACGCAGTATTTT.

The chain is built from TRBV9 and TRBJ2-5, with D possibly TRBD2 on 5 matching bases. The CDR3 contains 14 residues. CDR1 and CDR2 (germline): SGDLS, YYNGEE. V was trimmed by 0 bases and J by 11 bases, leaving 17 bases between them. The CDR3 spells CASSVGAAPREQYF. The CDR3 DNA reads as TGTGCCAGCAGCGTAGGGGCAGCTCCTAGGGAGCAGTACTTC.